What follows describes a single TCR beta chain. This specimen comes from a study of shared T cell receptors in the human thymus. The CDR3 is 16 residues long. In germline, CDR1 is SGHRS, CDR2 YFSETQ. V lost 1 base and J lost 0, with 11 bases in between. Assay used: immunoSEQ multiplex PCR; TCRdb lists only in-frame clones, some missing. Of hundreds of thousands of clones listed, 88% are singletons. These records were also assigned to another study, of human thymus T cells. According to that study: What appeared biased in thymic and blood repertoires was the usage of V and J genes.

What was sequenced was thymocytes. The V and J genes are TRBV5-1 and TRBJ1-5; no reliable D call. The receptor was derived from a boy under two years old with a congenital heart defect. CDR3 DNA: TGCGCCAGCAGCTTGATGACTCCACATAGCAATCAGCCCCAGCATTTT. This sequence encodes CASSLMTPHSNQPQHF.